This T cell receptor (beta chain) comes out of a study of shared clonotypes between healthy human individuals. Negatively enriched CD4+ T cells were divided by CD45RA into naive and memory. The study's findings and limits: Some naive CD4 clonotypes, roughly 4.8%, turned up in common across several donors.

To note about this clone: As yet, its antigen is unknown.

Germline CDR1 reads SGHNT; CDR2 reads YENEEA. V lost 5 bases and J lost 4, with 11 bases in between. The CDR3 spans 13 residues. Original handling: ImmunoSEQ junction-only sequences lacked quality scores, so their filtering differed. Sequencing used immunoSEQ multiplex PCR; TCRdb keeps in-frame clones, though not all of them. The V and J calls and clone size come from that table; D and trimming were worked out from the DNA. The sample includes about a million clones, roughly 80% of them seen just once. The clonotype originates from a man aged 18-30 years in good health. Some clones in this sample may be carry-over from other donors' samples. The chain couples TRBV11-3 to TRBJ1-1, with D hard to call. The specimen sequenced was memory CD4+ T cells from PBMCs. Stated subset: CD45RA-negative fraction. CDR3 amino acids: CASSTKGSTEAFF. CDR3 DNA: TGTGCCAGCAGCACGAAGGGAAGCACTGAAGCTTTCTTT.